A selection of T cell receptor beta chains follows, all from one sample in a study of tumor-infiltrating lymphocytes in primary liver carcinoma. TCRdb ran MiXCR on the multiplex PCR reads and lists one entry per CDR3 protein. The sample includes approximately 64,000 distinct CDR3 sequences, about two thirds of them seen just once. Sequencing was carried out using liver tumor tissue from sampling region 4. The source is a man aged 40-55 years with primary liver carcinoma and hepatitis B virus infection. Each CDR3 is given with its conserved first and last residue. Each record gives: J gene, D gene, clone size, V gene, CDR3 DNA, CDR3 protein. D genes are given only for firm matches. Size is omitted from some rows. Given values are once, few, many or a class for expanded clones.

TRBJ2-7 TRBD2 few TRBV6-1 TGTGCCAGCAGTGAAGCGGGGAGGGCTAGCGGCTCCTGCGAGCAGTACTTC CASSEAGRASGSCEQYF
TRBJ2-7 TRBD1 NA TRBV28 TGTGCCAGCAGTTTAGGGGGACAGGGCTCCTCCGTGCAGTACTTC CASSLGGQGSSVQYF
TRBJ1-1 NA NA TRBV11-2 TGTGCCAGCAGCCGGAGTAGGGCAGGGGTCTCCACTGAAGCTTTCTTT CASSRSRAGVSTEAFF
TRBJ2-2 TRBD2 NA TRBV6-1 TGTGCTAGCAGAGACGGACTAGCTAGAATCGGGGAGATGTTTTTT CASRDGLARIGEMFF
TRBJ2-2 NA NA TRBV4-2 TGTGCCAGGAGCCCGATGACAGGGAGGACCGGGGAGCTGTTCTTT CARSPMTGRTGELFF
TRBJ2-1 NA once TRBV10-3 TGTGCCACCAGTTTAGCGAGAGTGAACAATGAGCAGTTCTTC CATSLARVNNEQFF
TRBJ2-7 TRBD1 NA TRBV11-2 TGTGCCGGCAGCCAAGGGACAGGGAGAACCTACAGGCAGTACTTC CAGSQGTGRTYRQYF
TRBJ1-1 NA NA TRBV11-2 TGTGTCAGCAGCCCATCCATGGGGTTGGTGAACACTGAAGCTTCCTTT CVSSPSMGLVNTEASF
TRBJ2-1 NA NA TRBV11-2 TGTGACAGCAAATTAGATAAAGCCTACAATGAGCAGTTCTTC CDSKLDKAYNEQFF
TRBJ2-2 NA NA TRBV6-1 TGTGCCAGCAGTGATGGGTCCGGAGGCACCGGGTGGCTGTTTTTT CASSDGSGGTGWLFF
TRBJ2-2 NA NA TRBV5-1 TGCGCCAGTAGCCCCGCCAGAGGAAACCTGAACACCGGGGAGCTGTTTTTT CASSPARGNLNTGELFF
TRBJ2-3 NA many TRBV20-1 TGCAGTGCTAGCGGGGCAGATACGCAGTATTTT CSASGADTQYF
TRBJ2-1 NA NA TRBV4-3 TGCGCCAATAGCCAAACAGGTTACAATGAGCAGTTCTTC CANSQTGYNEQFF
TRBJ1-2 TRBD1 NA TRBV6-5 TGTGCCAGCAGTCGCAAACCGGGACAGGGTGTTTTGGCCTACACCTTC CASSRKPGQGVLAYTF
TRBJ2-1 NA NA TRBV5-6 TGTGCAAGCGTACGGGAGCGGCAATCCTACAATAAGCAGTTCTTC CASVRERQSYNKQFF
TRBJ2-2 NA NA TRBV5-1 TGCGCCAGCAGTTTGCCTAGCTGGATCACAGGGGAGCTGTTTTTT CASSLPSWITGELFF
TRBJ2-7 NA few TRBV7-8 TGTGCCAGCTTGGGCCTGGTGGAGGAGCAGTACTTC CASLGLVEEQYF
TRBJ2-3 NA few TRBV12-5 TGTGCTAGTGGGGAGAGCGGTAGTTTGGCCGATACGCAGTATTTT CASGESGSLADTQYF
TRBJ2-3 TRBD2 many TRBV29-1 TGCAGCGTGGGGGCCAGCGGGAGGCCAGATACGCAGTATTTT CSVGASGRPDTQYF
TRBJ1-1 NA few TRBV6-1 TGTGCCAGCAGTGTATTCTGGGGGAACACTGAAGCTTTCTTT CASSVFWGNTEAFF
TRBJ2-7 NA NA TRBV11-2 TGTACCAGTAGCTACCCGACTGGGGGCGGGGAGCAGTATTTC CTSSYPTGGGEQYF
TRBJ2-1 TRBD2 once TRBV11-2 TGTCCCAGCAGCTTCAAGCATGGGTTCGGGCGGGAGTGGTGGAACTACAATGAGCAATTCTTC CPSSFKHGFGREWWNYNEQFF
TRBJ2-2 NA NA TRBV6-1 TGTGCCAGCAGTGAAAAAGGGGCCTGGGAGCTATTTTTT CASSEKGAWELFF
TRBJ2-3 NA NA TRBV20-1 TGCAGTGCTCCTCGAGTAGAGATAGATACGCAGTATTTT CSAPRVEIDTQYF
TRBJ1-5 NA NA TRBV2 TGTGCCAGCAGTGAGAGGAACTCCCGAAGGGGCGCAGGCAATCAGCCCCAGCATTTT CASSERNSRRGAGNQPQHF
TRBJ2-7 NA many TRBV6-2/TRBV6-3 TGTACCAGCAGTCAGGGACCTGAGCAGTACTTC CTSSQGPEQYF
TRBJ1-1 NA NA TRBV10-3 TGTGCCTTCAGTGGGCAGGGGTTAAACACTGAAGCTTTCTTT CAFSGQGLNTEAFF
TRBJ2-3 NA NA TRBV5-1 TGCGCCAGCAGCGCTGCCGAGACTGAGGGAGATACACAGTATTTT CASSAAETEGDTQYF
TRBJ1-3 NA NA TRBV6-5 TGTGCCAGCAATTCCCGAACCGCTTTGGGTCCCGGAGGGAACACCATATATTTT CASNSRTALGPGGNTIYF
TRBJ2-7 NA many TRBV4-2 TGTGCCAGCGGCCAAGAGGCCCACGAGCAGTACTTC CASGQEAHEQYF
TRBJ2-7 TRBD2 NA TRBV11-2 TGTGCCAGCATCTTCAGAGGGGCTAGCGGGCAGTACTTC CASIFRGASGQYF
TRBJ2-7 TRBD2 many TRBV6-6 TGTGCGAGCAGAACGACTAGCGGCTCCTACGAGCAGTACTTC CASRTTSGSYEQYF
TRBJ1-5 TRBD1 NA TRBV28 TGTGCCAGCAGTTTGACAGGGGAAACGCCGCCCCAGCACTTT CASSLTGETPPQHF